These T cell receptor beta chains were read from a single sample in a study of cytomegalovirus exposure and HLA in healthy donors. The protocol was immunoSEQ multiplex PCR, while the TCRdb copy is restricted to in-frame clones and leaves out a portion. The sample holds under 200,000 clones, 75% to 90% seen once. The sequencing sample was made of PBMCs. The receptors shown here come from a human donor in good health. Each CDR3 is given with its conserved first and last residue. A D gene is named only where the DNA matches it firmly. Only part of the rows carry a size: once, few, many, or a class if the clone is expanded.

clone_size	v_call	d_call	j_call	cdr3_aa	cdr3_nt
-	TRBV7-2	TRBD2	TRBJ2-1	CASSRLAGGRNEQFF	TGTGCCAGCAGCCGATTAGCGGGGGGGCGCAATGAGCAGTTCTTC
-	TRBV19	-	TRBJ2-2	CASSQQRQVHGELFF	TGTGCCAGTAGTCAACAGCGACAGGTCCACGGGGAGCTGTTTTTT
-	TRBV7-9	-	TRBJ2-7	CASSLGAGIEQYF	TGTGCCAGCAGCTTAGGGGCAGGGATCGAGCAGTACTTC
-	TRBV11-2	-	TRBJ1-2	CASTQVTQYGYTF	TGTGCCAGCACCCAGGTGACACAGTATGGCTACACCTTC
-	TRBV5-5	TRBD2	TRBJ2-1	CASSFKIGLAGGNEQFF	TGTGCCAGCAGCTTCAAGATCGGACTAGCGGGGGGCAATGAGCAGTTCTTC
once	TRBV19	-	TRBJ1-4	CASSTTDSNEKLFF	TGTGCCAGTAGCACGACAGATTCGAATGAAAAACTGTTTTTT
-	TRBV2	TRBD1	TRBJ2-3	CASVRTGMDTQYF	TGTGCCAGCGTGAGGACAGGGATGGATACGCAGTATTTT
-	TRBV2	-	TRBJ1-1	CASSEASLGGTEAFF	TGTGCCAGCAGTGAAGCTTCTCTTGGAGGCACTGAAGCTTTCTTT
-	TRBV9	TRBD1	TRBJ1-2	CASSVGSGGYYGYTF	TGTGCCAGCAGCGTAGGTTCAGGGGGGTACTATGGCTACACCTTC
-	TRBV4-3	-	TRBJ2-2	CASSPPGSGELFF	TGCGCCAGCAGCCCACCGGGGTCCGGGGAGCTGTTTTTT
-	TRBV4-1	-	TRBJ1-4	CASSHRSQGYREKLFF	TGCGCCAGCAGCCACCGATCACAGGGCTATCGTGAAAAACTGTTTTTT
-	TRBV9	TRBD2	TRBJ2-5	CASSARLAGAGETQYF	TGTGCCAGCAGCGCCCGCCTAGCGGGGGCCGGGGAGACCCAGTACTTC
-	TRBV4-1	-	TRBJ1-2	CASSPRAQVVNYGYTF	TGCGCCAGCAGCCCGAGGGCGCAAGTGGTTAATTATGGCTACACCTTC
-	TRBV6-1	-	TRBJ1-5	CASSEALVGQPQHF	TGTGCCAGCAGTGAAGCGCTAGTAGGTCAGCCCCAGCATTTT
once	TRBV11-3	-	TRBJ2-2	CASSRPLGNTGELFF	TGTGCCAGCAGCCGCCCCCTTGGCAACACCGGGGAGCTGTTTTTT
-	TRBV19	-	TRBJ2-2	CASRVRATGELFF	TGTGCCAGTAGAGTCAGGGCTACCGGGGAGCTGTTTTTT
-	TRBV7-2	-	TRBJ2-7	CASSLDRRHSYEQYF	TGTGCCAGCAGCTTAGACAGGAGACACTCTTACGAGCAGTACTTC
-	TRBV4-2	TRBD2	TRBJ2-1	CASSQDMAGEDNEQFF	TGTGCCAGCAGCCAAGATATGGCGGGGGAAGACAATGAGCAGTTCTTC
-	TRBV12-5	-	TRBJ2-7	CASGPEGGYEQYF	TGTGCTAGTGGCCCCGAGGGTGGCTACGAGCAGTACTTC
-	TRBV7-8	-	TRBJ1-1	CASSQSRGNTEAFF	TGTGCCAGCAGCCAAAGCAGGGGGAACACTGAAGCTTTCTTT
few	TRBV18	TRBD2	TRBJ2-4	CASSPPNEGGSIQYF	TGTGCCAGCTCACCACCTAATGAGGGAGGGAGCATTCAGTACTTC
-	TRBV4-2	TRBD1	TRBJ2-1	CASSQGAGGSYNEQFF	TGTGCCAGCAGCCAAGGTGCAGGGGGCTCCTACAATGAGCAGTTCTTC
-	TRBV6-1	TRBD1	TRBJ2-7	CASSEGLGQGFLSSYEQYF	TGTGCCAGCAGTGAGGGCTTGGGACAGGGTTTTTTGAGCTCTTACGAGCAGTACTTC